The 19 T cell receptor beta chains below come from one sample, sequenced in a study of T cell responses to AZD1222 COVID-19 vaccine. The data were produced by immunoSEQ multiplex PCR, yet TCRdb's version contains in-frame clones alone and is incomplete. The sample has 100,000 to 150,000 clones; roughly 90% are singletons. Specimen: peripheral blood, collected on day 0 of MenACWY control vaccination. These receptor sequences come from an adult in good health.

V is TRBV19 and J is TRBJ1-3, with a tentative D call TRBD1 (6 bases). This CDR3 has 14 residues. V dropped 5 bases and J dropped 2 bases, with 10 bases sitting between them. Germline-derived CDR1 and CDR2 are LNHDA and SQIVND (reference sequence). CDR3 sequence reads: CASSGGGTGNTIYF. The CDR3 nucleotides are TGTGCCAGTAGTGGAGGGGGTACTGGAAACACCATATATTTT.

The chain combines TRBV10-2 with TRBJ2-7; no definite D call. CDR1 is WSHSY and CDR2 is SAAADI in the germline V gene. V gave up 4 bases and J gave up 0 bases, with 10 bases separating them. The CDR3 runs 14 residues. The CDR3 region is CASSVGQFSYEQYF. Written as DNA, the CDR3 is TGCGCCAGCAGTGTAGGTCAGTTCTCCTACGAGCAGTACTTC.

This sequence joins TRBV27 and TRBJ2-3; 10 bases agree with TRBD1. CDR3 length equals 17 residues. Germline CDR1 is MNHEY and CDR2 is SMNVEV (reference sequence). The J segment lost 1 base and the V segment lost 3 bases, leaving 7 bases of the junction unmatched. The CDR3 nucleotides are TGTGCCAGCAGTTTTTCACGGACAGGGGGAGGCACAGATACGCAGTATTTT. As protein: CASSFSRTGGGTDTQYF.

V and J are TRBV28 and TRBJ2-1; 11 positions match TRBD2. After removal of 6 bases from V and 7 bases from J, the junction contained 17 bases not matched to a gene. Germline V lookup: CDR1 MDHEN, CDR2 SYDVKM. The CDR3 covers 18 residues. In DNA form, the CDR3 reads TGTGCCAGCAGACCCCTGAGAAGTAGCGGGAGGGCCTTAAATGAGCAGTTCTTC. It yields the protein CASRPLRSSGRALNEQFF.

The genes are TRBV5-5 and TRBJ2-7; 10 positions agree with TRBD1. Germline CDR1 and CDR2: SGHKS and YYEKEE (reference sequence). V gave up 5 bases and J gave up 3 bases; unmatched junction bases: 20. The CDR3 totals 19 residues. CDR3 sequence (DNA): TGTGCCAGCAGGGCTCGAGGGACAGGGGTAGGAAGCGGGAGCTACGAGCAGTACTTC. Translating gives CASRARGTGVGSGSYEQYF.

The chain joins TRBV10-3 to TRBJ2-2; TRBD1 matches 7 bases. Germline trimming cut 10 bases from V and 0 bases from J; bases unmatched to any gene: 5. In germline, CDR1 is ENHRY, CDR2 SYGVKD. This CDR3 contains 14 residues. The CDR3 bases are TGTGCCACCTCGGACAGGACGAACACCGGGGAGCTGTTTTTT. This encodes CATSDRTNTGELFF.

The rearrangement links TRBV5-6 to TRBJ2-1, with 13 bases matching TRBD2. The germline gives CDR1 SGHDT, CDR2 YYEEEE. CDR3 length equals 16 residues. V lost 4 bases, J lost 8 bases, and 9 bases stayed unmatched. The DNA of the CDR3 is TGTGCCAGCAGCAGATTAACTAGCGGGAGGGCCGATGAGCAGTTCTTC. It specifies CASSRLTSGRADEQFF.

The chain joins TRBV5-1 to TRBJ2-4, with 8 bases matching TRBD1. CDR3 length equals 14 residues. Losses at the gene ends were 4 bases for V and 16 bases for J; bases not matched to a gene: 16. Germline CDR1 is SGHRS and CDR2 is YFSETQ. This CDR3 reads CASSISTGDSILYF. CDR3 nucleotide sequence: TGCGCCAGCAGCATTTCGACAGGGGATTCGATCCTATACTTC. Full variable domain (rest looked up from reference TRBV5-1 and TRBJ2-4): KAGVTQTPRYLIKTRGQQVTLSCSPISGHRSVSWYQQTPGQGLQFLFEYFSETQRNKGNFPGRFSGRQFSNSRSEMNVSTLELGDSALYLCASSISTGDSILYFGAGTRLSVL.

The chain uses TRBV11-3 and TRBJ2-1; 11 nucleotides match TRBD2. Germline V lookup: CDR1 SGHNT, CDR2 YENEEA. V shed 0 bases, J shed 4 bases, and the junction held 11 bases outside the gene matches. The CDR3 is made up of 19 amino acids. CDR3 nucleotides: TGTGCCAGCAGCTTAGATAGCCTTGGGCTAGCGGGAGGATACAATGAGCAGTTCTTC. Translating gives CASSLDSLGLAGGYNEQFF.

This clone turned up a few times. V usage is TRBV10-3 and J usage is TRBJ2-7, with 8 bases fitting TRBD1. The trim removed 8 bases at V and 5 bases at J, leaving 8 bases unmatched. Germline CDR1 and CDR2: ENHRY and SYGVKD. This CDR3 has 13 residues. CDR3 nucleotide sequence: TGTGCCATCGGTTGGACAGGGACGAACGAGCAGTACTTC. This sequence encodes CAIGWTGTNEQYF.

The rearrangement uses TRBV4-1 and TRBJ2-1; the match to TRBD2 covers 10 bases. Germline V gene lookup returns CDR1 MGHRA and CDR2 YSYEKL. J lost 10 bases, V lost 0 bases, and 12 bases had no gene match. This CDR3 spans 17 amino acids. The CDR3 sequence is CASSQESLSGRAGEQFF. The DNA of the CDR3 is TGCGCCAGCAGCCAAGAGTCGTTGAGCGGGAGGGCCGGGGAGCAGTTCTTC.

CDR3 sequence: CASSPRTYGYTF. DNA of the CDR3: TGTGCCAGCAGCCCGAGGACCTATGGCTACACCTTC. V and J are TRBV6-2 or TRBV6-3 and TRBJ1-2, with D unresolved. Germline V gene lookup returns CDR1 MNHEY and CDR2 SVGEGT. The CDR3 is 12 residues long. Trimming pared 6 bases from V and 4 bases from J, leaving 9 bases between.

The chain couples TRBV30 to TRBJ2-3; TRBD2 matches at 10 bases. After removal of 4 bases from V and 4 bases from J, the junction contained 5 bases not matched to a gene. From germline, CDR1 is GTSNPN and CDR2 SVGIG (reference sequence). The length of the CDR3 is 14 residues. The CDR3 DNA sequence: TGTGCCTGGACTAGCGGGAGAGAAGCAGATACGCAGTATTTT. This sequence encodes CAWTSGREADTQYF.

The CDR3 DNA reads TGTGCCAGCAGCTACCGGGACGGATCCTATGGCTACACCTTC. Translated: CASSYRDGSYGYTF. The chain is built from TRBV7-9 and TRBJ1-2, with D possibly being TRBD1 (5 bases). The CDR3 is made up of 14 amino acids. Looked up from germline, CDR1 is SEHNR and CDR2 is FQNEAQ (reference sequence). Deletions cut 4 bases from V and 4 bases from J, with 13 bases between.

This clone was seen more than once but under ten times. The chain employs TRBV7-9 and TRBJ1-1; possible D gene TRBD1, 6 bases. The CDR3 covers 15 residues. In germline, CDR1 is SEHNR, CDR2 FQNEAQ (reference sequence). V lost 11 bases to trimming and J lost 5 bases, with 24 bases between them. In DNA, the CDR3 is TGTGCCGTCCCCGGGGGCGCGGATTCGCGGACTGAAGCTTTCTTT. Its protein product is CAVPGGADSRTEAFF.

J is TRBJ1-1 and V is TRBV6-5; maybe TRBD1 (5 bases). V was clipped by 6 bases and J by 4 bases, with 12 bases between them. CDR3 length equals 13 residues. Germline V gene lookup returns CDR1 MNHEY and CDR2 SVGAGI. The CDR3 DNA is TGTGCCAGCAGGATGGGGCTATCCACTGAAGCTTTCTTT. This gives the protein CASRMGLSTEAFF.

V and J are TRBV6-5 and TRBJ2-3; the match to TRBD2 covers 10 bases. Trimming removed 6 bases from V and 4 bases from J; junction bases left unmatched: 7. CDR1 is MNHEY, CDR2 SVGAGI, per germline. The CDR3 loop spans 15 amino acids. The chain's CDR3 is CASRRASGSADTQYF. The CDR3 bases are TGTGCCAGCAGACGAGCTAGCGGGAGTGCAGATACGCAGTATTTT.

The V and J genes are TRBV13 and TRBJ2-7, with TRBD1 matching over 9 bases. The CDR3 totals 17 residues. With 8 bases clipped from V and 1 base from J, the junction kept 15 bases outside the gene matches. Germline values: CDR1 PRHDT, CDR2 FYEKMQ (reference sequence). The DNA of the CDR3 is TGTGCCAGCTCCCCGGGACAGGGTGTACGGGGATCCTACGAGCAGTACTTC. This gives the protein CASSPGQGVRGSYEQYF.

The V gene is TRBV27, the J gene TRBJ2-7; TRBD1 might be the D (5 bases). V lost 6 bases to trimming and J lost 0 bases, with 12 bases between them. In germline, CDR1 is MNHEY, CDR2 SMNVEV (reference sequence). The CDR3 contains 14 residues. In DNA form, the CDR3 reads TGTGCCAGCAGACCCGGACACAGCTCCTACGAGCAGTACTTC. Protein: CASRPGHSSYEQYF.